This T cell receptor (beta chain) is from a study of blood T cell repertoires in COVID-19. V was pared by 3 bases and J by 2 bases, with 11 bases between. CDR3 length: 14 residues. Per the germline V gene, CDR1 is MDHEN and CDR2 is SYDVKM. In the authors' workflow: Estimated nucleated cell counts came from reference gene primer amplification. The protocol was immunoSEQ multiplex PCR, while the TCRdb copy is restricted to in-frame clones and leaves out a portion. D and trimming come from the DNA, and the V and J calls and clone size come from that table. This sample has 70,000 to 85,000 clones, with about 86% found just once.

The J gene is TRBJ2-7, the V gene TRBV28, with D uncertain. The source is an elderly woman in a cohort sampled during active or convalescent COVID-19. The sequenced sample consisted of peripheral blood. CDR3 amino acids: CASSFDLAAYEQYF. CDR3 in DNA: TGTGCCAGCAGTTTCGATCTGGCAGCCTACGAGCAGTACTTC.